These 25 T cell receptor beta chains came from one sample sequenced in a study of T cells in Graves' hyperthyroidism and ophthalmopathy. The CDR3 regions of TCR beta were amplified from RNA transcripts. RT-PCR in the first round (using the HTBI primer set) targeted the TCR CDR3. TCRdb fed the multiplex PCR reads into MiXCR, producing one record per CDR3 protein. The sample shows 350,000 to 400,000 distinct CDR3 sequences, about 18% of them seen only once. Specimen: blood. The receptors shown here come from a woman younger than 35 with Graves' hyperthyroidism.

This clonotype was recorded at least ten times. CDR3: CASSQEVRGNYGYTF. CDR3 bases: TGTGCCAGCAGCCAAGAAGTACGGGGCAACTATGGCTACACCTTC. This chain joins TRBV4-2 and TRBJ1-2, with D possibly TRBD1 on 5 matching bases. The germline gives CDR1 LGHNA, CDR2 YNFKEQ. V dropped 0 bases and J dropped 2 bases, with 10 bases sitting between them. The CDR3 has 15 amino acids.

In this sample, this clonotype turned up many times. The V call is TRBV24-1, the J call TRBJ2-5; possibly TRBD1 for D (5 bases). Trimming took 0 bases from V and 5 from J, leaving 21 bases between them. The CDR3 length is 18 residues. Per germline, CDR1 KGHDR and CDR2 SFDVKD. The CDR3 loop reads CATSDLGSSGPKEETQYF. The CDR3 region has the DNA TGTGCCACCAGTGATTTGGGGTCGTCAGGGCCAAAGGAGGAGACCCAGTACTTC.

This clonotype was counted many times. The CDR3 protein is CASSAGSRGYTF. The CDR3 bases are TGTGCCAGCAGCGCGGGATCTAGGGGCTACACCTTC. The chain links TRBV9 to TRBJ1-2, with D unclear. Germline V gene lookup returns CDR1 SGDLS and CDR2 YYNGEE. The ends were cut back, 3 bases at V and 8 bases at J, with 11 bases in the middle. This CDR3 is 12 amino acids long.

This clonotype was observed at least ten times. The chain uses TRBV11-2 and TRBJ2-7; a weak D match, TRBD2 (6 bases). V lost 4 bases to trimming and J lost 2 bases, with 15 bases between them. CDR3 length: 15 residues. CDR1 is SGHAT, CDR2 FQNNGV, per germline. CDR3 nucleotide sequence: TGTGCCAGCAGCTCACCGGGACTGCCCCCCTACGAGCAGTACTTC. Residues: CASSSPGLPPYEQYF.

This clonotype was seen many times. This chain uses TRBV20-1 with TRBJ1-2; the D gene is possibly TRBD1 (5 bases). Germline CDR1 is DFQATT and CDR2 is SNEGSKA (reference sequence). This CDR3 contains 15 residues. V lost 6 bases, J lost 3 bases, and 20 bases lay in between. CDR3 bases: TGCAGTGCGAAAGCGGGACCCACAACATACTATGGCTACACCTTC. Translating it yields CSAKAGPTTYYGYTF.

This clonotype was seen at least ten times. The rearrangement uses TRBV28 and TRBJ2-2, with D tentatively TRBD2 (6 bases). This CDR3 is built from 13 residues. Germline CDR1 is MDHEN and CDR2 is SYDVKM. Trimming took 5 bases from V and 7 from J, leaving 11 bases between them. The CDR3 is CASSRLGGGELFF. DNA of the CDR3: TGTGCCAGCAGTCGACTCGGGGGCGGGGAGCTGTTTTTT.

The rearrangement uses TRBV6-5 and TRBJ1-2; TRBD1 might be the D (6 bases). Germline V gene lookup returns CDR1 MNHEY and CDR2 SVGAGI. This CDR3 has 13 amino acids. V dropped 2 bases and J dropped 6 bases, with 10 bases sitting between them. DNA for the CDR3: TGTGCCAGCAGTTACAGGGGGAGGGATGGCTACACCTTC. This codes for CASSYRGRDGYTF.

Ten or more counts support this clonotype. The chain carries TRBV2 and TRBJ1-1; D uncertain. This CDR3 has 15 amino acids. CDR1 SNHLY and CDR2 FYNNEI come from the germline V gene. V was cut by 1 base and J by 4 bases, with 13 bases left in between. The CDR3 here is CASSEEADWGTEAFF. CDR3 coding DNA: TGTGCCAGCAGTGAAGAGGCAGACTGGGGCACTGAAGCTTTCTTT. Full variable domain (outside the CDR3, taken from reference TRBV2 and TRBJ1-1): EPEVTQTPSHQVTQMGQEVILRCVPISNHLYFYWYRQILGQKVEFLVSFYNNEISEKSEIFDDQFSVERPDGSNFTLKIRSTKLEDSAMYFCASSEEADWGTEAFFGQGTRLTVV.

The rearrangement joins TRBV20-1 to TRBJ2-5, with TRBD2 matching over 7 bases. J lost 4 bases, V lost 2 bases, and 4 bases had no gene match. Germline V gives CDR1 DFQATT, CDR2 SNEGSKA (reference sequence). This CDR3 is 13 amino acids long. The chain's CDR3 is CSARMGGLETQYF. Written as DNA, the CDR3 is TGCAGTGCTAGAATGGGGGGGTTAGAGACCCAGTACTTC.

This clonotype has ten or more counts. This chain uses TRBV12-3 or TRBV12-4 with TRBJ1-3; D is undetermined. The length of the CDR3 is 14 residues. V was pared by 2 bases and J by 4 bases, with 9 bases between. CDR3 DNA: TGTGCCAGCAGTTTAAGGTCGGCGGGAAACACCATATATTTT. Its translation is CASSLRSAGNTIYF.

This clonotype was seen only a few times. The chain recombines TRBV7-9 with TRBJ1-5; D may be TRBD1 (5 bases). The germline V gene encodes CDR1 SEHNR and CDR2 FQNEAQ (reference sequence). The CDR3 extends over 14 amino acids. Between the trimmed V and J ends, which lost 4 bases and 8 bases, there was a span of 15 bases. This CDR3 is CASSWDSGREPQHF. CDR3 nucleotide sequence: TGTGCCAGCAGCTGGGACTCCGGTAGGGAGCCCCAGCATTTT.

This chain links TRBV6-1 with TRBJ1-1; no clear D. This CDR3 has 13 residues. V lost 8 bases to trimming and J lost 6 bases, with 16 bases between them. CDR1 is MNHNS, CDR2 SASEGT, per germline. The DNA of the CDR3 is TGTGCCAGCGGGGTCAGGTGGTTGGCTGAAGCTTTCTTT. Translating gives CASGVRWLAEAFF.

This clonotype was picked up many times. CDR3 DNA: TGCAGCGTTGTGGGGAGGCTTCTGGGGAACACTGAAGCTTTCTTT. Encoded protein: CSVVGRLLGNTEAFF. The chain joins TRBV29-1 to TRBJ1-1; D remains unclear. CDR1 SQVTM and CDR2 ANQGSEA come from the germline V gene. CDR3 length equals 15 residues. V lost 4 bases and J 1 base, leaving 16 bases between the germline ends.

This clonotype was recorded at least ten times. The chain carries TRBV5-1 and TRBJ1-1; D gene ambiguous. Trimming cost V 0 bases and J 0 bases, with 21 bases left between them. CDR3 length: 19 residues. The germline V gene has CDR1 SGHRS and CDR2 YFSETQ. CDR3 sequence: CASSLVHPKRPVLNTEAFF. CDR3 bases: TGCGCCAGCAGCTTGGTCCACCCCAAACGTCCAGTCTTGAACACTGAAGCTTTCTTT. Filled out from reference TRBV5-1 and TRBJ1-1, the complete variable domain reads KAGVTQTPRYLIKTRGQQVTLSCSPISGHRSVSWYQQTPGQGLQFLFEYFSETQRNKGNFPGRFSGRQFSNSRSEMNVSTLELGDSALYLCASSLVHPKRPVLNTEAFFGQGTRLTVV.

Many counts were recorded for this clonotype. The chain combines TRBV6-1 with TRBJ1-1; D is possibly TRBD1 (6 bases). V lost 4 bases and J lost 9, with 9 bases in between. Germline values: CDR1 MNHNS, CDR2 SASEGT. The CDR3 consists of 11 residues. The CDR3 nucleotides are TGTGCCAGCAGTGCGCAGGGGCAAGCTTTCTTT. Translation gives CASSAQGQAFF.

This clonotype was counted many times. J is TRBJ2-3 and V is TRBV20-1, with no clear D. The V gene lost 6 bases and the J gene lost 1 base, with 17 bases spanning the gap. The CDR3 runs 15 residues. Germline assignment: CDR1 DFQATT and CDR2 SNEGSKA (reference sequence). CDR3 in DNA: TGCAGTGCGGGTCGTCGGCAGGCCGGCACAGATACGCAGTATTTT. Protein sequence: CSAGRRQAGTDTQYF.

This clonotype was seen repeatedly, ten times or more. This chain joins TRBV6-5 and TRBJ1-2; 7 bases agree with TRBD1. Germline V gives CDR1 MNHEY, CDR2 SVGAGI. This CDR3 comprises 14 residues. J gave up 1 base and V 4 bases, and 3 bases lay outside the gene matches. The CDR3 DNA sequence: TGTGCCAGCAGTTGGGGACAGCTTAACTATGGCTACACCTTC. Translation gives CASSWGQLNYGYTF.

This clonotype appeared many times. The gene calls are TRBV28 and TRBJ1-1, with D unresolved. Trimming removed 6 bases from V and 0 bases from J, with 11 bases in between. Looked up from germline, CDR1 is MDHEN and CDR2 is SYDVKM. The CDR3 is 14 amino acids. The CDR3 here is CASSPHRLNTEAFF. CDR3 in DNA: TGTGCCAGCAGCCCCCATCGCTTGAACACTGAAGCTTTCTTT.

Of note for this clonotype: This may be a read error: a much more frequent sequence differs by one nucleotide. The chain is built from TRBV27 and TRBJ2-7; D may correspond to TRBD1 or TRBD2 (6 bases each). From germline, CDR1 is MNHEY and CDR2 SMNVEV (reference sequence). Between the trimmed V and J ends, which lost 8 bases and 4 bases, there was a span of 18 bases. CDR3 length: 14 residues. The CDR3 spells CASAPFGGGYEQYV. CDR3 DNA: TGTGCCAGCGCTCCCTTCGGGGGCGGATACGAGCAGTACGTC.

In its sample, this clonotype was seen many times. J is TRBJ2-7 and V is TRBV25-1; tentative D call: TRBD1 (6 bases). The length of the CDR3 is 15 residues. V dropped 2 bases and J dropped 3 bases, with 14 bases sitting between them. The V gene's germline CDR1 is MGHDK and CDR2 SYGVNS. The DNA for the CDR3 is TGTGCCAGCAGTGAACTTCACGGGACACTCTACGAGCAGTACTTC. Residues: CASSELHGTLYEQYF.

Ten or more counts support this clonotype. The rearrangement uses TRBV5-1 and TRBJ2-4, with D possibly matching TRBD1 (5 bases). The germline V gene has CDR1 SGHRS and CDR2 YFSETQ. The CDR3 contains 16 residues. V lost 0 bases and J 0 bases, leaving 10 bases between the germline ends. CDR3 in amino acids: CASSLAQVQAKNIQYF. Written as DNA, the CDR3 is TGCGCCAGCAGCTTGGCACAGGTCCAAGCCAAAAACATTCAGTACTTC.

Ten or more counts support this clonotype. This chain uses TRBV27 with TRBJ1-2, with D unresolved. CDR3 length: 15 amino acids. With 5 bases removed from V and 5 bases from J, the gap between germline ends came to 18 bases. Per germline, CDR1 MNHEY and CDR2 SMNVEV (reference sequence). CDR3 DNA: TGTGCCAGCAGTCTACACTCGGGCAGCTTATATGGCTACACCTTC. It yields the protein CASSLHSGSLYGYTF.

In this sample, this clonotype turned up many times. The genes are TRBV20-1 and TRBJ2-5, with D perhaps TRBD1 or TRBD2 (6 bases each). CDR1 DFQATT and CDR2 SNEGSKA come from the germline V gene (reference sequence). The length of the CDR3 is 14 residues. V dropped 4 bases and J dropped 5 bases, with 17 bases sitting between them. The CDR3 sequence: CSATRHRGLETQYF. The CDR3 nucleotides read TGCAGTGCTACCCGCCACCGGGGGCTGGAGACCCAGTACTTC.

The sample holds many counts of this clonotype. The V and J genes are TRBV5-1 and TRBJ2-7; weak D call: TRBD1 (6 bases). Trimming removed 1 base from V and 2 bases from J, with 10 bases in between. The germline CDR1 and CDR2 sequences are SGHRS and YFSETQ. CDR3 length equals 14 residues. CDR3 sequence (DNA): TGCGCCAGCAGCTTGACAGGGTTAACCTACGAGCAGTACTTC. It encodes CASSLTGLTYEQYF.

This clonotype was counted many times. The rearrangement uses TRBV13 and TRBJ1-1; TRBD1 might be the D (6 bases). The CDR3 has 14 residues. V lost 4 bases and J lost 4, with 13 bases in between. The germline V gene has CDR1 PRHDT and CDR2 FYEKMQ (reference sequence). In DNA, the CDR3 is TGTGCCAGCAGCTCCTCGGGGGCTGGCACTGAAGCTTTCTTT. It translates to CASSSSGAGTEAFF.